The next 20 T cell receptor beta chains were all read from a single sample in a study of T cell repertoires in cytomegalovirus infection. TCRdb redid the calling of the reads with MiXCR, one entry per CDR3 protein. The sample has roughly 500,000 distinct CDR3 sequences, approximately 15% seen once; the top ten hold 20% to 30%. Sequencing was done on a sample of CD8+ T cells from PBMCs. These receptor sequences come from a human donor in good health (CMV status not recorded). Some clones in this sample may be carry-over from other donors' samples.

The chain has TRBV5-5 and TRBJ2-7; a weak D match, TRBD2 (6 bases). This CDR3 is built from 13 residues. Germline CDR1 SGHKS, CDR2 YYEKEE (reference sequence). V was shortened by 2 bases and J by 5 bases, with 11 bases between the two germline ends. CDR3 in DNA: TGTGCCAGCAGCTTACGGGGGTGGGACGAGCAGTACTTC. The encoded protein is CASSLRGWDEQYF.

A note on this clonotype: This may stem from a read error, because a much larger clone lies one nucleotide away. This CDR3 is missing its conserved last phenylalanine or tryptophan, likely due to a read error. V gene TRBV12-3 or TRBV12-4 combines with J gene TRBJ1-6; TRBD1 agrees at 8 bases. V gave up 4 bases and J gave up 9 bases; unmatched junction bases: 5. The CDR3 contains 14 residues. The CDR3 reads CASSSGGGGSPLHV. The CDR3 DNA reads as TGTGCCAGCAGTTCAGGGGGCGGCGGTTCACCCCTCCACGTT.

This chain connects TRBV20-1 to TRBJ2-5; tentative D call: TRBD1 (7 bases). V lost 2 bases and J lost 2, with 15 bases in between. Germline V gene sequence: CDR1 DFQATT, CDR2 SNEGSKA (reference sequence). The CDR3 covers 15 residues. The CDR3 here is CSARSWRGQQETQYF. CDR3 DNA sequence: TGCAGTGCTAGATCGTGGAGGGGACAGCAAGAGACCCAGTACTTC.

V usage is TRBV24-1 and J usage is TRBJ2-3; 7 nucleotides line up with TRBD2. CDR1 and CDR2 (germline): KGHDR, SFDVKD. The junction had 6 bases not matched to a gene; V was cut back by 2 bases and J by 2 bases. The CDR3 spans 16 residues. The CDR3 spells CATSDSRDYYTDTQYF. CDR3 sequence (DNA): TGTGCCACCAGTGATTCCCGGGACTATTACACAGATACGCAGTATTTT.

About this clonotype: One junction end disagrees with the germline gene, perhaps due to a read error. CDR3 sequence reads: CASRYSTGRNSPLHF. The CDR3 DNA follows: TGTGCCAGCAGGTACTCGACGGGTCGCAATTCACCCCTCCACTTT. V gene TRBV6-5 combines with J gene TRBJ1-6; D gene unclear. This CDR3 spans 15 amino acids. Per the germline V gene, CDR1 is MNHEY and CDR2 is SVGAGI.

This sequence joins TRBV7-3 and TRBJ1-1, with D unresolved. The germline gives CDR1 SGHTA, CDR2 FQGTGA. Between the trimmed V and J ends, which lost 2 bases and 4 bases, there was a span of 14 bases. The CDR3 sequence is 15 residues long. Here the CDR3 DNA reads TGTGCCAGCAGCTTAGTGACGCCAGAACGCACTGAAGCTTTCTTT. Its protein is CASSLVTPERTEAFF.

This clonotype was observed many times. J is TRBJ2-2 and V is TRBV10-3; weak D call: TRBD2 (5 bases). This CDR3 is 14 amino acids long. CDR1 is ENHRY and CDR2 is SYGVKD in the germline V gene. V was trimmed by 7 bases and J by 10 bases, leaving 19 bases between them. The CDR3, as DNA: TGTGCCATCACCCCGTCCGGGAATAAGGAGGAGCTGTTTTTT. Its translation: CAITPSGNKEELFF.

The chain links TRBV24-1 to TRBJ2-1, with D uncertain. This CDR3 region has 16 residues. The germline V gene has CDR1 KGHDR and CDR2 SFDVKD. Trimming pared 0 bases from V and 1 base from J, leaving 9 bases between. The CDR3 loop is CATSDLLAPSYNEQFF. The CDR3 nucleotides read TGTGCCACCAGTGATTTGTTAGCACCATCCTACAATGAGCAGTTCTTC.

This clonotype was recorded many times. The CDR3 DNA is TGTGCCAGCAGCTTAGGGGTTAGAGGGGGCGCTGAAGCTTTCTTT. Translation gives CASSLGVRGGAEAFF. The gene calls are TRBV7-3 and TRBJ1-1; 7 nucleotides match TRBD1. Germline values: CDR1 SGHTA, CDR2 FQGTGA. The CDR3 covers 15 residues. Unmatched junction bases numbered 9, after V lost 2 bases and J lost 6 bases.

The sample holds many counts of this clonotype. The junction does not match germline at one end; this may be a read error. The V and J genes are TRBV6-1 and TRBJ2-1; D could derive from TRBD1 or TRBD2 (5 bases each). CDR3 length: 12 amino acids. CDR1 is MNHNS and CDR2 is SASEGT in the germline V gene. As DNA, the CDR3 is TGTGCCAGCAGGGAAGGGGCGGGTGAGCAGTTCTTC. Protein product: CASREGAGEQFF.

J is TRBJ1-5 and V is TRBV6-1, with a possible D match to TRBD1 (6 bases). V was shortened by 5 bases and J by 0 bases, with 17 bases between the two germline ends. The CDR3 length is 17 residues. CDR1 is MNHNS and CDR2 is SASEGT in the germline V gene. For the CDR3, the DNA is TGTGCCAGCAGTTCCTCCTCAAGGGGGTATAGCAATCAGCCCCAGCATTTT. Translation gives CASSSSSRGYSNQPQHF.

This clonotype was detected a few times. The chain links TRBV12-3 or TRBV12-4 to TRBJ2-5; 8 bases line up with TRBD2. The junction had 6 bases not matched to a gene; V was cut back by 2 bases and J by 1 base. The CDR3 is made up of 16 amino acids. CDR3 coding DNA: TGTGCCAGCAGTTTAAGGAGCGGGGGTTTCCAAGAGACCCAGTACTTC. Amino acids: CASSLRSGGFQETQYF.

This clonotype has a count of ten or more. The CDR3 DNA reads as TGTGCCAGCAGCATCTCCGAGGGGGCGGATGAGCAGTTCTTC. It specifies CASSISEGADEQFF. This sequence joins TRBV7-3 and TRBJ2-1; 7 bases line up with TRBD1. V gave up 5 bases and J gave up 8 bases; unmatched junction bases: 9. The CDR3 has 14 amino acids. CDR1 SGHTA and CDR2 FQGTGA come from the germline V gene. Full variable domain (missing parts from reference TRBV7-3 and TRBJ2-1): GAGVSQTPSNKVTEKGKYVELRCDPISGHTALYWYRQSLGQGPEFLIYFQGTGAADDSGLPNDRFFAVRPEGSVSTLKIQRTERGDSAVYLCASSISEGADEQFFGPGTRLTVL.

Worth noting for this clonotype: An end of the junction does not agree with germline; a read error may underlie this. The J gene is TRBJ2-4, the V gene TRBV9, with D unclear. Germline lookup yields CDR1 SGDLS and CDR2 YYNGEE. This CDR3 is 15 amino acids long. The CDR3 coding sequence is TGTGCCAGCAGCCCCCGAGGAGTAGCCAAAAACAGTCAGTACTTC. It yields the protein CASSPRGVAKNSQYF.

This clonotype showed up many times. This chain joins TRBV28 and TRBJ2-1; TRBD2 agrees at 9 bases. CDR3 length: 16 residues. With 3 bases clipped from V and 5 bases from J, the junction kept 8 bases outside the gene matches. Germline V CDR1 and CDR2: MDHEN, SYDVKM. In nucleotides, the CDR3 is TGTGCCAGCAGTTTTAGCGGGAGTGGTATCGACAATGAGCAGTTCTTC. Protein: CASSFSGSGIDNEQFF. Full variable domain (remainder filled in from reference TRBV28 and TRBJ2-1): DVKVTQSSRYLVKRTGEKVFLECVQDMDHENMFWYRQDPGLGLRLIYFSYDVKMKEKGDIPEGYSVSREKKERFSLILESASTNQTSMYLCASSFSGSGIDNEQFFGPGTRLTVL.

This clonotype has ten or more counts. CDR3 region: CASSPGTGGETQYF. Here the CDR3 DNA reads TGTGCCAGCAGCCCCGGGACAGGGGGGGAGACCCAGTACTTC. The chain combines TRBV27 with TRBJ2-5, with 11 bases identical to TRBD1. After removal of 6 bases from V and 5 bases from J, the junction contained 5 bases not matched to a gene. The germline gives CDR1 MNHEY, CDR2 SMNVEV (reference sequence). The CDR3 runs to 14 residues.

This clonotype has a count of ten or more. This chain links TRBV6-1 with TRBJ1-1; the D gene is possibly TRBD1 (6 bases). The V gene's germline CDR1 is MNHNS and CDR2 SASEGT. The V gene lost 6 bases and the J gene lost 0 bases, with 17 bases spanning the gap. The CDR3 consists of 16 residues. CDR3 loop: CASSAGWGGLNTEAFF. The CDR3 coding sequence is TGTGCCAGCAGCGCCGGATGGGGGGGCCTGAACACTGAAGCTTTCTTT.

V and J are TRBV7-9 and TRBJ2-3, with D perhaps matching TRBD1 or TRBD2 (6 bases each). Trimming took 6 bases from V and 0 from J, leaving 10 bases between them. The CDR3 extends over 14 amino acids. The V gene's germline CDR1 is SEHNR and CDR2 FQNEAQ (reference sequence). The CDR3 loop is CASRGGVSTDTQYF. In DNA, the CDR3 is TGTGCCAGCAGGGGGGGCGTTAGCACAGATACGCAGTATTTT.

J is TRBJ1-3 and V is TRBV20-1, with unresolved D. CDR1 is DFQATT and CDR2 is SNEGSKA in the germline V gene (reference sequence). The CDR3 runs to 18 residues. V lost 0 bases and J 4 bases, leaving 22 bases between the germline ends. The DNA for the CDR3 is TGCAGTGCTAGAGATCCGGGAGGAAATAGGGTGACGGGAAACACCATATATTTT. Protein: CSARDPGGNRVTGNTIYF.

J is TRBJ1-2 and V is TRBV12-3 or TRBV12-4; D is uncertain. The germline V and J ends were trimmed by 3 bases and 2 bases, with 7 bases remaining between them. This CDR3 contains 13 residues. This CDR3 reads CASSFWGNYGYTF. The CDR3 nucleotides are TGTGCCAGCAGTTTTTGGGGAAACTATGGCTACACCTTC.